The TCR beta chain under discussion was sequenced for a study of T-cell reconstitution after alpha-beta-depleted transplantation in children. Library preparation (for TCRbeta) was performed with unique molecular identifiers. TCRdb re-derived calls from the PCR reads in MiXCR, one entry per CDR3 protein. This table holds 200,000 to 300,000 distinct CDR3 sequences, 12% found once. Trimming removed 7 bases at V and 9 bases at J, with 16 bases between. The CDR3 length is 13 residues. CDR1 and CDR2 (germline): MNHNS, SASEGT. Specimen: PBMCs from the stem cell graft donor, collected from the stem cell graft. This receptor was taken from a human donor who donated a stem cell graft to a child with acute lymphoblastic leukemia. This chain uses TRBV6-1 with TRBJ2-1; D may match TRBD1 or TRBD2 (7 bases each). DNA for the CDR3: TGTGCCAGCAAACCAGGGGGGGAGGTTGAGCAGTTCTTC. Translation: CASKPGGEVEQFF.